Listed below are T cell receptor beta chains from one sample, sequenced in a study of blood T cells in healthy people across ages. One entry per CDR3 protein results from TCRdb running MiXCR on the 5' RACE reads. Among about 780,000 distinct CDR3 sequences listed, approximately 65% were seen once. Sequences were obtained from blood. The receptors here all came from a man aged 25-45 years in good health. Each CDR3 is given with its conserved first and last residue. Each record gives: D gene, clone size, J gene, V gene, CDR3 protein, CDR3 DNA. The D gene is left open where the match is weak. The size entry is marked missing in some rows and otherwise reads once, few, many or a size class.

d_call: TRBD2
clone_size: -
j_call: TRBJ2-1
v_call: TRBV4-3
cdr3_aa: CASSQVQRGSNNEQFF
cdr3_nt: TGCGCCAGCAGCCAAGTCCAGCGGGGGAGCAACAATGAGCAGTTCTTC

d_call: TRBD1
clone_size: -
j_call: TRBJ1-6
v_call: TRBV6-6
cdr3_aa: CASGQALGNSPLHF
cdr3_nt: TGTGCCAGCGGACAGGCTCTGGGGAATTCACCCCTCCACTTT

d_call: -
clone_size: few
j_call: TRBJ1-2
v_call: TRBV25-1
cdr3_aa: CATLVGLGGYTF
cdr3_nt: TGTGCCACCCTGGTGGGCCTCGGAGGCTACACCTTC

d_call: -
clone_size: -
j_call: TRBJ2-2
v_call: TRBV5-1
cdr3_aa: CASSQGTDNTGELFF
cdr3_nt: TGCGCCAGCAGCCAGGGGACGGACAACACCGGGGAGCTGTTTTTT

d_call: -
clone_size: -
j_call: TRBJ2-7
v_call: TRBV3-1
cdr3_aa: CASSPYGTGEQYF
cdr3_nt: TGTGCCAGCAGCCCTTATGGAACAGGCGAGCAGTACTTC

d_call: -
clone_size: -
j_call: TRBJ2-5
v_call: TRBV6-8
cdr3_aa: CASKFPKGETQYF
cdr3_nt: TGTGCCAGCAAGTTCCCGAAGGGAGAGACCCAGTACTTC

d_call: -
clone_size: -
j_call: TRBJ2-7
v_call: TRBV2
cdr3_aa: CASSEETGTYEQYF
cdr3_nt: TGTGCCAGCAGTGAAGAGACAGGTACCTACGAGCAGTACTTC

d_call: -
clone_size: -
j_call: TRBJ2-5
v_call: TRBV24-1
cdr3_aa: CATSDTPQETQYF
cdr3_nt: TGTGCCACCAGTGATACACCCCAGGAGACCCAGTACTTC

d_call: -
clone_size: -
j_call: TRBJ2-1
v_call: TRBV7-2
cdr3_aa: CASSSGLHASYEQFF
cdr3_nt: TGTGCCAGCAGCTCGGGACTCCACGCCAGCTATGAGCAGTTCTTC

d_call: TRBD1
clone_size: -
j_call: TRBJ2-1
v_call: TRBV6-5
cdr3_aa: CASSYGDSNEQFF
cdr3_nt: TGTGCCAGCAGTTATGGGGACAGCAATGAGCAGTTCTTC

d_call: TRBD2
clone_size: -
j_call: TRBJ2-7
v_call: TRBV4-3
cdr3_aa: CASSQDTPGLAGGQSSYEQYF
cdr3_nt: TGCGCCAGCAGCCAAGATACACCCGGACTAGCGGGGGGCCAGAGCTCCTACGAGCAGTACTTC

d_call: -
clone_size: -
j_call: TRBJ2-7
v_call: TRBV25-1
cdr3_aa: CASSGTVVYEQYF
cdr3_nt: TGTGCCAGCAGTGGGACAGTCGTCTACGAGCAGTACTTC

d_call: -
clone_size: -
j_call: TRBJ2-5
v_call: TRBV28
cdr3_aa: CASSFERSQETQYF
cdr3_nt: TGTGCCAGCAGTTTTGAAAGGTCCCAAGAGACCCAGTACTTC

d_call: -
clone_size: -
j_call: TRBJ2-7
v_call: TRBV9
cdr3_aa: CASSGASVGEQYF
cdr3_nt: TGTGCCAGCAGCGGGGCTAGCGTCGGCGAGCAGTACTTC

d_call: TRBD2
clone_size: once
j_call: TRBJ2-7
v_call: TRBV20-1
cdr3_aa: CSASGTSDTYEQYF
cdr3_nt: TGCAGTGCTAGTGGGACTAGCGATACCTACGAGCAGTACTTC

d_call: -
clone_size: -
j_call: TRBJ2-1
v_call: TRBV29-1
cdr3_aa: CSVKGQSSYNEQFF
cdr3_nt: TGCAGCGTCAAAGGGCAGAGCTCCTACAATGAGCAGTTCTTC

d_call: -
clone_size: -
j_call: TRBJ2-4
v_call: TRBV27
cdr3_aa: CASRTSQTEWYF
cdr3_nt: TGTGCCAGCAGAACCTCCCAAACGGAATGGTACTTC

d_call: TRBD1
clone_size: -
j_call: TRBJ1-2
v_call: TRBV20-1
cdr3_aa: CSARDLGTEPNYGYTF
cdr3_nt: TGCAGTGCTAGAGATTTGGGGACAGAGCCTAACTATGGCTACACCTTC

d_call: -
clone_size: -
j_call: TRBJ2-5
v_call: TRBV5-1
cdr3_aa: CASSVLGPQETQYF
cdr3_nt: TGCGCCAGCAGCGTATTGGGACCCCAAGAGACCCAGTACTTC

d_call: TRBD1
clone_size: -
j_call: TRBJ2-7
v_call: TRBV10-3
cdr3_aa: CAISRQGRYEQYF
cdr3_nt: TGTGCCATCAGTAGACAGGGACGCTACGAGCAGTACTTC

d_call: TRBD1
clone_size: -
j_call: TRBJ2-5
v_call: TRBV15
cdr3_aa: CATSRGQLETQYF
cdr3_nt: TGTGCCACCAGCAGGGGACAGCTAGAGACCCAGTACTTC

d_call: TRBD2
clone_size: -
j_call: TRBJ2-3
v_call: TRBV20-1
cdr3_aa: CSAHSGGTDTQYF
cdr3_nt: TGCAGTGCTCATAGCGGGGGGACTGATACGCAGTATTTT

d_call: TRBD2
clone_size: -
j_call: TRBJ2-1
v_call: TRBV6-2/TRBV6-3
cdr3_aa: CASSYSELAGGNVHEQFF
cdr3_nt: TGTGCCAGCAGTTACTCGGAGCTAGCGGGGGGGAATGTCCATGAGCAGTTCTTC

d_call: -
clone_size: once
j_call: TRBJ2-7
v_call: TRBV20-1
cdr3_aa: CSARGGGEQYF
cdr3_nt: TGCAGTGCTAGAGGAGGCGGCGAGCAGTACTTC

d_call: TRBD1
clone_size: -
j_call: TRBJ2-3
v_call: TRBV14
cdr3_aa: CASSQGTGGASSDTQYF
cdr3_nt: TGTGCCAGCAGCCAGGGGACAGGGGGCGCGTCATCTGATACGCAGTATTTT

d_call: TRBD2
clone_size: few
j_call: TRBJ2-5
v_call: TRBV6-2/TRBV6-3
cdr3_aa: CASSSGLAAQETQYF
cdr3_nt: TGTGCCAGCAGTTCCGGACTAGCGGCGCAAGAGACCCAGTACTTC

d_call: -
clone_size: -
j_call: TRBJ2-7
v_call: TRBV29-1
cdr3_aa: CSVERDPYEQYF
cdr3_nt: TGCAGCGTTGAACGGGACCCCTACGAGCAGTACTTC

d_call: -
clone_size: -
j_call: TRBJ2-5
v_call: TRBV20-1
cdr3_aa: CSAEDSKETQYF
cdr3_nt: TGCAGTGCCGAAGACTCGAAGGAGACCCAGTACTTC

d_call: -
clone_size: -
j_call: TRBJ1-2
v_call: TRBV9
cdr3_aa: CASMGADGYTF
cdr3_nt: TGTGCCAGCATGGGGGCGGATGGCTACACCTTC

d_call: -
clone_size: -
j_call: TRBJ2-3
v_call: TRBV6-1
cdr3_aa: CASSKLHGTPTSTDTQYF
cdr3_nt: TGTGCCAGCAGTAAATTACATGGGACACCAACCAGCACAGATACGCAGTATTTT

d_call: TRBD2
clone_size: -
j_call: TRBJ2-1
v_call: TRBV7-3
cdr3_aa: CASSLNPGLAGNYNEQFF
cdr3_nt: TGTGCCAGCAGCTTAAATCCCGGACTAGCGGGTAACTACAATGAGCAGTTCTTC

d_call: -
clone_size: few
j_call: TRBJ2-1
v_call: TRBV6-2/TRBV6-3
cdr3_aa: CASEDGTRFLAQFF
cdr3_nt: TGTGCCAGCGAAGACGGGACAAGATTCTTGGCGCAGTTCTTC

d_call: -
clone_size: -
j_call: TRBJ2-5
v_call: TRBV7-2
cdr3_aa: CASSLGPGTGTQYF
cdr3_nt: TGTGCCAGCAGCTTAGGGCCAGGGACCGGGACCCAGTACTTC

d_call: -
clone_size: -
j_call: TRBJ2-5
v_call: TRBV10-3
cdr3_aa: CAIVGGGRLETQYF
cdr3_nt: TGTGCCATCGTGGGGGGCGGACGATTGGAGACCCAGTACTTC

d_call: -
clone_size: few
j_call: TRBJ2-7
v_call: TRBV15
cdr3_aa: CATSSYREKREQYF
cdr3_nt: TGTGCCACCAGCAGTTACAGGGAAAAACGCGAGCAGTACTTC

d_call: -
clone_size: -
j_call: TRBJ2-6
v_call: TRBV6-2/TRBV6-3
cdr3_aa: CASSIHSGANVLTF
cdr3_nt: TGTGCCAGCAGTATCCACTCTGGGGCCAACGTCCTGACTTTC

d_call: -
clone_size: -
j_call: TRBJ1-1
v_call: TRBV2
cdr3_aa: CASIRDIGGEAFF
cdr3_nt: TGTGCCAGCATCAGGGATATAGGTGGTGAAGCTTTCTTT

d_call: TRBD2
clone_size: -
j_call: TRBJ2-5
v_call: TRBV7-7
cdr3_aa: CASSVGTSAQRETQYF
cdr3_nt: TGTGCCAGCAGCGTCGGGACTAGCGCGCAGCGGGAGACCCAGTACTTC

d_call: TRBD1
clone_size: -
j_call: TRBJ2-1
v_call: TRBV3-1
cdr3_aa: CASSLIRQGRNEQFF
cdr3_nt: TGTGCCAGCAGCCTAATCCGACAGGGTAGAAATGAGCAGTTCTTC

d_call: TRBD1
clone_size: -
j_call: TRBJ2-5
v_call: TRBV6-2/TRBV6-3
cdr3_aa: CASSSTGTGEETQYF
cdr3_nt: TGTGCCAGCAGTTCAACCGGGACAGGGGAAGAGACCCAGTACTTC

d_call: -
clone_size: -
j_call: TRBJ2-2
v_call: TRBV6-2/TRBV6-3
cdr3_aa: CASGSAGNTGELFF
cdr3_nt: TGTGCCAGCGGGAGTGCCGGTAACACCGGGGAGCTGTTTTTT

d_call: TRBD2
clone_size: -
j_call: TRBJ2-7
v_call: TRBV6-2/TRBV6-3
cdr3_aa: CASRTGTSGFYEQYF
cdr3_nt: TGTGCCAGCAGAACAGGGACTAGCGGTTTCTACGAGCAGTACTTC

d_call: TRBD1
clone_size: -
j_call: TRBJ2-2
v_call: TRBV5-5
cdr3_aa: CASSGTGKDTGELFF
cdr3_nt: TGTGCCAGCAGCGGGACAGGGAAAGACACCGGGGAGCTGTTTTTT

d_call: -
clone_size: many
j_call: TRBJ2-5
v_call: TRBV20-1
cdr3_aa: CSAPDSQETQYF
cdr3_nt: TGCAGTGCCCCGGACAGCCAAGAGACCCAGTACTTC

d_call: -
clone_size: few
j_call: TRBJ1-2
v_call: TRBV10-3
cdr3_aa: CAISQGSYGYTF
cdr3_nt: TGTGCCATCAGCCAGGGAAGCTATGGCTACACCTTC

d_call: -
clone_size: -
j_call: TRBJ2-1
v_call: TRBV2
cdr3_aa: CARELAGNEQFF
cdr3_nt: TGTGCCCGCGAGTTAGCTGGCAATGAGCAGTTCTTC

d_call: TRBD2
clone_size: -
j_call: TRBJ2-1
v_call: TRBV7-2
cdr3_aa: CASSLVRAGGNEQFF
cdr3_nt: TGTGCCAGCAGCTTGGTTAGAGCGGGGGGGAATGAGCAGTTCTTC

d_call: -
clone_size: -
j_call: TRBJ2-3
v_call: TRBV20-1
cdr3_aa: CSAESGGWGTVDTQYF
cdr3_nt: TGCAGTGCTGAGAGTGGCGGATGGGGTACAGTGGATACGCAGTATTTT

d_call: -
clone_size: -
j_call: TRBJ2-3
v_call: TRBV5-1
cdr3_aa: CASSLDGRRPSTDTQYF
cdr3_nt: TGCGCCAGCAGCTTGGACGGGCGGAGGCCTAGCACAGATACGCAGTATTTT

d_call: -
clone_size: few
j_call: TRBJ2-5
v_call: TRBV5-1
cdr3_aa: CASSFAPQGGQETQYF
cdr3_nt: TGCGCCAGCAGCTTCGCCCCGCAGGGTGGCCAAGAGACCCAGTACTTC

d_call: -
clone_size: -
j_call: TRBJ2-5
v_call: TRBV29-1
cdr3_aa: CSVVPSNRDKLQETQYF
cdr3_nt: TGCAGCGTTGTTCCCTCCAACCGGGACAAATTACAAGAGACCCAGTACTTC

d_call: -
clone_size: -
j_call: TRBJ2-4
v_call: TRBV6-2/TRBV6-3
cdr3_aa: CASSYGGAKNIQYF
cdr3_nt: TGTGCCAGCAGTTACGGGGGTGCCAAAAACATTCAGTACTTC

d_call: TRBD2
clone_size: -
j_call: TRBJ2-3
v_call: TRBV12-3/TRBV12-4
cdr3_aa: CASSLFLAGTSTDTQYF
cdr3_nt: TGTGCCAGCAGTTTATTCCTAGCGGGCACTAGCACAGATACGCAGTATTTT